The present T cell receptor (beta chain) was sequenced within a study of T cell responses to AZD1222 COVID-19 vaccine. Study observations and caveats: Among vaccine-associated CD4 TCRs, coverage spanned spike, with dominance at 160-218 and 743-854. Mostly white British, mostly female donors; authors suggested clonal diversity may be underestimated.

This clone showed up just once. Its antigen is undetermined. Only in-frame clones appear in the TCRdb table, and some are missing; sequencing was by immunoSEQ multiplex PCR. The table shows 150,000 to 200,000 clones, with approximately 90% occurring only once. Deletions cut 3 bases from V and 4 bases from J, with 13 bases between. CDR1 and CDR2 from the germline V gene are SGHAT and FQNNGV. The CDR3 runs to 15 residues. This specimen was peripheral blood, taken 28 days after the second AZD1222 dose. The receptor was derived from an adult who received the AZD1222 COVID-19 vaccine. The genes are TRBV11-2 and TRBJ1-5; D unresolved. CDR3 in amino acids: CASSLDGGWNQPQHF. The CDR3 nucleotides read TGTGCCAGCAGCTTGGACGGTGGTTGGAATCAGCCCCAGCATTTT.